This entry is about one TCR beta chain. Authors' analysis steps: For nucleated cells, counts were estimated from reference gene primer amplification. Measured with immunoSEQ multiplex PCR; TCRdb has only the in-frame clones, and not every one. That table supplies the V and J calls and clone size; D and trimming were determined from the DNA. The data contain about 250,000 clones, 82% of them seen just once; the ten biggest clones take up about 4.5%. This sample is drawn from a study of blood T cell repertoires in COVID-19. On the study more broadly: PBMCs, B-cell-depleted T cells, or T cells provided the cDNA or gDNA that made up the material.

V was pared by 3 bases and J by 1 base, with 11 bases between. Per germline, CDR1 SGDLS and CDR2 YYNGEE. The CDR3 loop spans 14 amino acids. The sequence derives from a woman in her 70s with acute or convalescent COVID-19. The sequencing input was peripheral blood. This sequence joins TRBV9 and TRBJ2-7; a possible D gene is TRBD1 (6 bases). CDR3 protein: CASSARQESYEQYF. The DNA of the CDR3 is TGTGCCAGCAGCGCTCGACAGGAATCCTACGAGCAGTACTTC.